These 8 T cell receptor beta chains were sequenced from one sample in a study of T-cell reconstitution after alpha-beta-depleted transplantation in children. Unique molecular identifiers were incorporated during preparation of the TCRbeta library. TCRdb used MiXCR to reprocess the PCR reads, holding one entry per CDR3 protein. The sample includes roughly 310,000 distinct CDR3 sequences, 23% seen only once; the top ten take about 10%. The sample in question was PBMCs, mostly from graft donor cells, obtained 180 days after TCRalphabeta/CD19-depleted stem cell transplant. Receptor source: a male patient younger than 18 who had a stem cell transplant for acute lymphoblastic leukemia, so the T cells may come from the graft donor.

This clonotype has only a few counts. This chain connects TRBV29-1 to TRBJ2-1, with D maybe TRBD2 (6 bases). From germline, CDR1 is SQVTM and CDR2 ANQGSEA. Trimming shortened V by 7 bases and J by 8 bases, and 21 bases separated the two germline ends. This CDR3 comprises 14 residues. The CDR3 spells CSAQSEGRRYEQFF. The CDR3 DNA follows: TGCAGCGCCCAGTCGGAGGGCCGGAGGTATGAGCAGTTCTTC.

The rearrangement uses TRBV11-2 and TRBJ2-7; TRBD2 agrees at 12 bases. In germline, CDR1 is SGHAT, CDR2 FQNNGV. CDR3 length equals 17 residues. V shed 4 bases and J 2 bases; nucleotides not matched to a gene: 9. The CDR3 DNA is TGTGCCAGCAGCTCCTCTAACCTAGCGGGAGGGACCTACGAGCAGTACTTC. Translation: CASSSSNLAGGTYEQYF.

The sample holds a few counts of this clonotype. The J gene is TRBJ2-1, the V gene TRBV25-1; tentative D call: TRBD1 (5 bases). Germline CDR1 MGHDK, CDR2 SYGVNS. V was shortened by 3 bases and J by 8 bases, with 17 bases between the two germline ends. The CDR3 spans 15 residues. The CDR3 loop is CASSDPQGIQYEQFF. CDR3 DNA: TGTGCCAGCAGTGACCCCCAGGGTATACAATATGAGCAGTTCTTC. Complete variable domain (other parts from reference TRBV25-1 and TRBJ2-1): EADIYQTPRYLVIGTGKKITLECSQTMGHDKMYWYQQDPGMELHLIHYSYGVNSTEKGDLSSESTVSRIRTEHFPLTLESARPSHTSQYLCASSDPQGIQYEQFFGPGTRLTVL.

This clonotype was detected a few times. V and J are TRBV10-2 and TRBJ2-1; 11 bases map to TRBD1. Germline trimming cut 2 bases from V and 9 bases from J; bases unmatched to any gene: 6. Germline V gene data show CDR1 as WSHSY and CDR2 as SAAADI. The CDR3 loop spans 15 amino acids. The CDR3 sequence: CASSEIGQGAGEQFF. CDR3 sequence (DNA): TGCGCCAGCAGTGAGATAGGACAGGGGGCTGGTGAGCAGTTCTTC.

The CDR3 sequence is CASSLSTAGPYNEQFF. The CDR3 DNA reads TGCGCCAGCAGCTTGTCGACCGCGGGACCCTACAATGAGCAGTTCTTC. The chain employs TRBV5-1 and TRBJ2-1, with D possibly TRBD2 on 6 matching bases. CDR1 is SGHRS and CDR2 is YFSETQ in the germline V gene. The CDR3 runs to 16 residues. Trimming stripped 1 base from V and 2 bases from J, with 13 bases between.

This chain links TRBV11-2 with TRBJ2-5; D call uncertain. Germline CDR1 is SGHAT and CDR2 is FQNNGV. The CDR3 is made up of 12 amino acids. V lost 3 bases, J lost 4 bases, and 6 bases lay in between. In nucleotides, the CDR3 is TGTGCCAGCAGCTTCCATGGAGAGACCCAGTACTTC. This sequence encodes CASSFHGETQYF.

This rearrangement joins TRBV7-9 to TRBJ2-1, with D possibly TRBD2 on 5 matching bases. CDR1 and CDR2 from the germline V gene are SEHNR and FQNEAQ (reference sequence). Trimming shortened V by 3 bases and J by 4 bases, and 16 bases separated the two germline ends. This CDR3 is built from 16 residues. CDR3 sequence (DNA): TGTGCCAGCAGCTTTTCGGTAAGCGGTTTGTACAATGAGCAGTTCTTC. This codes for CASSFSVSGLYNEQFF.

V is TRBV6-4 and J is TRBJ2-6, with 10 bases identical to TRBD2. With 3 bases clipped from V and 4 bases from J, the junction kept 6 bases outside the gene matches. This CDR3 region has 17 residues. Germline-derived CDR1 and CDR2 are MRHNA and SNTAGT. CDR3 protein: CASSDESGRAGANVLTF. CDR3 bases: TGTGCCAGCAGTGATGAGAGCGGGAGGGCCGGGGCCAACGTCCTGACTTTC.